One T cell receptor beta chain is described in this entry. Its antigen remains unknown. With 60 Vbeta and 13 Jbeta primers, the PCR was carried out. This table comes from immunoSEQ multiplex PCR, and its TCRdb copy is limited to in-frame clones, with some not included. Of roughly 130,000 clones in the sample, around three quarters were seen once. V lost 6 bases and J lost 10, with 24 bases in between. This CDR3 spans 15 amino acids. Germline V gives CDR1 LNHNV, CDR2 YYDKDF (reference sequence). The data are from a study of cytomegalovirus exposure and HLA in healthy donors. Findings and caveats of the study: Indistinguishability led to the exclusion of some V segments, TRBV6-2 and TRBV6-3 included.

The clonotype was recovered from a woman in her fifties or sixties in good health and CMV-seropositive. Sequencing input: PBMCs. The chain combines TRBV15 with TRBJ1-1, with D possibly TRBD1 on 6 matching bases. CDR3 DNA: TGTGCCACCAGTGAACCACCCGGGACATCAGAGAGAGCTTTCTTT. Encoded protein: CATSEPPGTSERAFF. The full variable domain, completed using reference TRBV15 and TRBJ1-1, is DAMVIQNPRYQVTQFGKPVTLSCSQTLNHNVMYWYQQKSSQAPKLLFHYYDKDFNNEADTPDNFQSRRPNTSFCFLDIRSPGLGDTAMYLCATSEPPGTSERAFFGQGTRLTVV.